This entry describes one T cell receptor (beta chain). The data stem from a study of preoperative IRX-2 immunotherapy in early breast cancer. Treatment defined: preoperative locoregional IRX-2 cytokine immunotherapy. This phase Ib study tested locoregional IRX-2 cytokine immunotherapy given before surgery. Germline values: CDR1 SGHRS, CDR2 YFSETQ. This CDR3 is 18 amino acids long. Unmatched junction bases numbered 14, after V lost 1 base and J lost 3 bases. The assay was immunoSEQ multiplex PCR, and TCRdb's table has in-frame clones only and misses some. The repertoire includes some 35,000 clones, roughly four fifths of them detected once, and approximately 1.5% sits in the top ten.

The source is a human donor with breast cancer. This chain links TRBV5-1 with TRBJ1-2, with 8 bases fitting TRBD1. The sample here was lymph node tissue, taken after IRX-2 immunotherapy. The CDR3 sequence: CASSLPKYLRGRDYGYTF. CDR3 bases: TGCGCCAGCAGCTTGCCAAAATACCTCAGGGGGCGCGACTATGGCTACACCTTC.